The source of this TCR beta chain is a study of blood T cell repertoires in COVID-19. Study summary: Sites in the United States, Italy and Spain provided acute and convalescent COVID-19 samples. T cells, B-cell-depleted T cells, or PBMCs supplied cDNA or gDNA.

Data came from immunoSEQ multiplex PCR; TCRdb stores just in-frame clones and leaves some out. The profile shows about 170,000 clones, 90% to 95% of them singletons. This CDR3 has 17 amino acids. Germline-derived CDR1 and CDR2 are SNHLY and FYNNEI. Trimming cost V 7 bases and J 1 base, with 22 bases left between them. This TCR was recovered from a woman between 45 and 65 years old with acute or convalescent COVID-19. Sequences were obtained from peripheral blood. This chain connects TRBV2 to TRBJ1-1; maybe TRBD1 (6 bases). In DNA form, the CDR3 reads TGTGCCAGCAACTCCCGGCCAGGGGAAAATGAGAACACTGAAGCTTTCTTT. This encodes CASNSRPGENENTEAFF.